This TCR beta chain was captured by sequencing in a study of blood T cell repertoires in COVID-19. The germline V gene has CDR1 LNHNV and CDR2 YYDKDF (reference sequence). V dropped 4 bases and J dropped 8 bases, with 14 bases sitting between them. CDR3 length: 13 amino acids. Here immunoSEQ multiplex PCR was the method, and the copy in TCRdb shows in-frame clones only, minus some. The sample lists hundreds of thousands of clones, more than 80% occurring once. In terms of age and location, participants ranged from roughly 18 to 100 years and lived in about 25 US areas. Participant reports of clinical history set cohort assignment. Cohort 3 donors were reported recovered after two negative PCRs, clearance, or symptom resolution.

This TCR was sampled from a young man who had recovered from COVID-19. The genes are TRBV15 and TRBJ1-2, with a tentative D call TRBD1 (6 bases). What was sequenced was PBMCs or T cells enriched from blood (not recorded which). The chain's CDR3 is CATSKDSGTGYTF. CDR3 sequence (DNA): TGTGCCACCAGCAAAGACTCCGGGACAGGCTACACCTTC.